A selection of T cell receptor beta chains follows, all from one sample in a study of T-cell reconstitution after alpha-beta-depleted transplantation in children. TCRdb re-analysed the PCR reads in MiXCR, keeping a single row per CDR3 protein. The sample consists of 480,000 or so distinct CDR3 sequences, roughly a tenth of them appearing once. The specimen was PBMCs, collected before TCRalphabeta/CD19-depleted stem cell transplant. The receptors were gathered from a child aged 2 to 15 with inherited bone marrow failure, due to receive a stem cell transplant. Both conserved end residues are part of each CDR3. A D gene is named only where the DNA matches it firmly. Clone size is given for some rows only: seen once, a few or many times, or a class if the clone is expanded.

clone size,J gene,V gene,D gene,CDR3 DNA,CDR3 protein
many,TRBJ2-2,TRBV25-1,TRBD1,TGTGCCACCGGGACAGCAACTGAGAGCACCGGGGAGCTGTTTTTT,CATGTATESTGELFF
many,TRBJ2-4,TRBV28,TRBD1,TGTGCCAGCAGTTTAGGACAGGTGATAGCCAAAAACATTCAGTACTTC,CASSLGQVIAKNIQYF
few,TRBJ2-1,TRBV7-9,-,TGTGCCAGCAGCTTCTTCAGGGGGCGGGAGCCCTACAATGAGCAGTTCTTC,CASSFFRGREPYNEQFF
many,TRBJ2-1,TRBV20-1,TRBD2,TGCAGTGCTTTGCGGGAGATGGTCAATGAGCAGTTCTTC,CSALREMVNEQFF
-,TRBJ2-7,TRBV21-1,-,TGTGCCAGCAGCAAAAATGGCGTCCCCACAAGGGCGGGGCCCACCTACGAGCAGTACTTC,CASSKNGVPTRAGPTYEQYF
many,TRBJ1-2,TRBV5-5,TRBD1,TGTGCCAGCAGCTTGGATACAGCCGGACAGGGAGACTATGGCTACACCTTC,CASSLDTAGQGDYGYTF
-,TRBJ1-1,TRBV5-5,TRBD1,TGTGCCAGCAGCTTAACAGGGGCGAACCCTGAAGCTTTCTTT,CASSLTGANPEAFF
few,TRBJ2-3,TRBV6-5,-,TGTGCCAGCAGTTACTCTTCTGGCCAGGGTATTGAGCAGTATTTT,CASSYSSGQGIEQYF
-,TRBJ1-4,TRBV20-1,TRBD1,TGCAGTGCTCGACAGGGGAGCGATGAAAAACTGTTTTTT,CSARQGSDEKLFF
many,TRBJ2-2,TRBV29-1,-,TGCAGCGTTATGGGACACCTGAACACCGGGGAGCTGTTTTTT,CSVMGHLNTGELFF
many,TRBJ2-7,TRBV6-5,-,TGTGCCATCAGTTACGGTCGGTACGAGCAGTACTTC,CAISYGRYEQYF
many,TRBJ2-5,TRBV27,-,TGTGCCAGCAGTTTGATTGGCCCCGGGGTGTCCCAGTACTTC,CASSLIGPGVSQYF
many,TRBJ2-3,TRBV7-9,-,TGTGCCAGCAAACCCGGGGACTGGACTACAGATACGCAGTATTTT,CASKPGDWTTDTQYF
many,TRBJ2-7,TRBV10-3,TRBD2,TGTGCCATCAGCGCAACTAGCGGGAGGGCCATGTCCTACGAGCAGTACTTC,CAISATSGRAMSYEQYF
many,TRBJ2-3,TRBV5-1,-,TGCGCCAGCAGCCCCGAAGGGCGTGACACAGATACGCAGTATTTT,CASSPEGRDTDTQYF
many,TRBJ1-2,TRBV28,TRBD1,TGTGCCAGCAGTTTCCCCGACAGGGGGCGACGGGGCTACACCTTC,CASSFPDRGRRGYTF
many,TRBJ2-3,TRBV9,TRBD1,TGTGCCAGCAGTTGGACAGGGCTGGGCGGAATCACAGATACGCAGTATTTT,CASSWTGLGGITDTQYF
many,TRBJ2-1,TRBV11-2,-,TGTGCCAGCAGCTTAGTCCCGCAAAGCTCCTACAATGAGCAGTTCTTC,CASSLVPQSSYNEQFF
many,TRBJ2-1,TRBV29-1,-,TGCAGCGTGACTCGGGACTGGCAGTACAATGAGCAGTTCTTC,CSVTRDWQYNEQFF